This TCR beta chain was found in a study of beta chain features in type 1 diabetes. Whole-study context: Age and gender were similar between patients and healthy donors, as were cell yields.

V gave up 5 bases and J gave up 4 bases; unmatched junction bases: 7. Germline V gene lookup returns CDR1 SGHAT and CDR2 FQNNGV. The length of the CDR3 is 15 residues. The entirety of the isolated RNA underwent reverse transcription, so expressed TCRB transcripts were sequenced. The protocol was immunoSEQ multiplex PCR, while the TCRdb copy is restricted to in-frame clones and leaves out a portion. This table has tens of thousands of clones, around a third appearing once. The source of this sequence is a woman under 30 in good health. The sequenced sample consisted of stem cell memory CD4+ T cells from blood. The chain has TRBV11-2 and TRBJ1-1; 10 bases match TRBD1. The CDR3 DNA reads TGTGCCAGCAGCCAGGCCCGGGACAGGGGCACTGAAGCTTTCTTT. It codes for CASSQARDRGTEAFF. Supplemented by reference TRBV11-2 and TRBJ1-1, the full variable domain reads EAGVAQSPRYKIIEKRQSVAFWCNPISGHATLYWYQQILGQGPKLLIQFQNNGVVDDSQLPKDRFSAERLKGVDSTLKIQPAKLEDSAVYLCASSQARDRGTEAFFGQGTRLTVV.